One and the same sample provided the 20 T cell receptor beta chains below, sequenced in a study of blood T cell repertoires in COVID-19. Clones were sequenced by immunoSEQ multiplex PCR, and TCRdb holds only the in-frame ones, with some missing. The table lists about 97,000 clones, about nine tenths of them singletons. The specimen was peripheral blood. These receptors were obtained from a woman aged 45-65 years with COVID-19, enrolled during active disease.

The rearrangement uses TRBV2 and TRBJ1-5, with 8 nucleotides matching TRBD1. The CDR3 runs 16 residues. CDR1 and CDR2 from the germline V gene are SNHLY and FYNNEI. The trim removed 7 bases at V and 0 bases at J, leaving 8 bases unmatched. The CDR3 region is CASTPDGQGSNQPQHF. Here the CDR3 DNA reads TGTGCCAGCACCCCAGATGGACAGGGTAGCAATCAGCCCCAGCATTTT.

This clone appeared a few times. In DNA, the CDR3 is TGTGCCACCAGCGCCGCGGACGAGCAGTACTTC. It yields the protein CATSAADEQYF. J is TRBJ2-7 and V is TRBV15; D gene uncertain. Per the germline V gene, CDR1 is LNHNV and CDR2 is YYDKDF (reference sequence). V dropped 5 bases and J dropped 5 bases, with 7 bases sitting between them. The CDR3 is 11 residues long.

This clone was counted once. The chain couples TRBV28 to TRBJ2-7; a possible D gene is TRBD2 (5 bases). The germline V gene encodes CDR1 MDHEN and CDR2 SYDVKM. V lost 2 bases to trimming and J lost 2 bases, with 13 bases between them. CDR3 length equals 15 residues. In nucleotides, the CDR3 is TGTGCCAGCAGTTTAAGGAGGCGCAGACCCTACGAGCAGTACTTC. This codes for CASSLRRRRPYEQYF.

The chain couples TRBV7-9 to TRBJ1-6; D not certain. Trimming stripped 5 bases from V and 4 bases from J, with 12 bases between. Germline V gives CDR1 SEHNR, CDR2 FQNEAQ (reference sequence). The CDR3 extends over 15 amino acids. As DNA, the CDR3 is TGTGCCAGCAGCATAGAGACACCTTATAATTCACCCCTCCACTTT. Translated, it gives CASSIETPYNSPLHF.

This chain connects TRBV6-6 to TRBJ1-4; D is perhaps TRBD1 (5 bases). The V end was cut by 6 bases, the J end by 3 bases, with 14 bases between. Germline V gene lookup returns CDR1 MNHNY and CDR2 SVGAGI (reference sequence). This CDR3 has 15 residues. The CDR3 coding sequence is TGTGCCAGCAGAGAACCAGGGCCACCTAATGAAAAACTGTTTTTT. It translates to CASREPGPPNEKLFF.

The rearrangement uses TRBV6-6 and TRBJ1-2; 7 bases fit TRBD1. V was pared by 4 bases and J by 7 bases, with 9 bases of the junction left unmatched. CDR3 size: 14 residues. In germline, CDR1 is MNHNY, CDR2 SVGAGI (reference sequence). The CDR3 DNA reads as TGTGCCAGCAGTTCCCAGACAGGGTTTGGTGGCTACACCTTC. Encoded protein: CASSSQTGFGGYTF.

The chain has TRBV24-1 and TRBJ2-1; tentative D call: TRBD1 (5 bases). With 1 base removed from V and 7 bases from J, the gap between germline ends came to 10 bases. The CDR3 spans 14 residues. Germline-derived CDR1 and CDR2 are KGHDR and SFDVKD. CDR3 amino acids: CATSDLEQVNEQFF. CDR3 in DNA: TGTGCCACCAGTGATTTAGAACAGGTGAATGAGCAGTTCTTC.

The rearrangement joins TRBV7-8 to TRBJ1-2; a weak D match, TRBD1 (6 bases). The CDR3 consists of 15 residues. Trimming shortened V by 2 bases and J by 1 base, and 11 bases separated the two germline ends. Germline V gene sequence: CDR1 SGHVS, CDR2 FQNEAQ. Here the CDR3 DNA reads TGTGCCAGCAGCTTAAATGGACAGCTTAACTATGGCTACACCTTC. Protein sequence: CASSLNGQLNYGYTF.

V gene TRBV6-6 combines with J gene TRBJ2-7; a possible D gene is TRBD1 (5 bases). CDR3 length equals 11 residues. The V gene's germline CDR1 is MNHNY and CDR2 SVGAGI (reference sequence). With 9 bases removed from V and 7 bases from J, the gap between germline ends came to 13 bases. In DNA form, the CDR3 reads TGTGCCAGTACAGGAGCCCGGGAGCAGTACTTC. This translates into CASTGAREQYF.

V is TRBV7-2 and J is TRBJ2-5, with D tentatively TRBD2 (6 bases). Germline CDR1 is SGHTA and CDR2 is FQGNSA. V lost 1 base and J 5 bases, leaving 8 bases between the germline ends. The CDR3 totals 13 residues. In nucleotides, the CDR3 is TGTGCCAGCAGCTTAGTCCGGGAGGAGACCCAGTACTTC. Encoded protein: CASSLVREETQYF.

This chain connects TRBV6-1 to TRBJ1-1, with D unresolved. Looked up from germline, CDR1 is MNHNS and CDR2 is SASEGT. Trimming pared 1 base from V and 3 bases from J, leaving 12 bases between. The CDR3 covers 15 residues. CDR3 amino acids: CASSEETGWDTEAFF. The CDR3 nucleotides are TGTGCCAGCAGTGAAGAGACGGGATGGGACACTGAAGCTTTCTTT.

The chain carries TRBV27 and TRBJ2-5, with 9 bases fitting TRBD1. The V gene's germline CDR1 is MNHEY and CDR2 SMNVEV (reference sequence). The CDR3 sequence is 15 residues long. The V segment lost 5 bases and the J segment 5 bases; nucleotides outside the gene matches: 9. The CDR3 DNA reads as TGTGCCAGCAGTCCCATGGACAGGGGAAAGGAGACCCAGTACTTC. It is translated as CASSPMDRGKETQYF.

This chain links TRBV5-4 with TRBJ2-3; possible D gene TRBD2, 5 bases. Germline-derived CDR1 and CDR2 are SGHNT and YYREEE (reference sequence). Between the trimmed V and J ends, which lost 4 bases and 3 bases, there was a span of 12 bases. CDR3 length: 14 amino acids. The CDR3, as DNA: TGTGCCAGCAGCCGCGCCGAGGGAACAGATACGCAGTATTTT. Its protein is CASSRAEGTDTQYF.

The chain carries TRBV24-1 and TRBJ2-1; 12 bases are shared with TRBD2. With V trimmed by 4 bases and J by 4 bases, 4 bases remained unmatched. Germline assignment: CDR1 KGHDR and CDR2 SFDVKD. CDR3 length: 16 residues. The CDR3 DNA is TGTGCCACCAGTGACCCCGGGACTAGCGGGTACAATGAGCAGTTCTTC. It yields the protein CATSDPGTSGYNEQFF.

This clone was found once. The rearrangement uses TRBV3-1 (or the pseudogene TRBV3-2) and TRBJ1-4; 12 bases match TRBD1. The CDR3 length is 18 residues. The V and J ends lost 4 bases and 6 bases, in that order; junction bases with no gene match: 12. The germline V gene encodes CDR1 LGHDT and CDR2 YNNKEL (reference sequence). The CDR3 loop reads CASSPPRGQGASYEKLFF. The CDR3 nucleotides are TGTGCCAGCAGCCCCCCTAGGGGACAGGGGGCTTCGTATGAAAAACTGTTTTTT.

This clone turned up a few times. The rearrangement links TRBV9 to TRBJ1-5; D unclear. V was pared by 0 bases and J by 6 bases, with 10 bases between. The germline V gene has CDR1 SGDLS and CDR2 YYNGEE. The CDR3 has 14 residues. In DNA form, the CDR3 reads TGTGCCAGCAGCGTAGACAGCCTGGGTCAGCCCCAGCATTTT. Translation gives CASSVDSLGQPQHF.

The chain combines TRBV24-1 with TRBJ2-1, with TRBD2 matching over 8 bases. Germline V gene lookup returns CDR1 KGHDR and CDR2 SFDVKD. J was trimmed by 10 bases and V by 1 base; bases with no gene match: 14. CDR3 length: 17 amino acids. Written as DNA, the CDR3 is TGTGCCACCAGTGATTTCTATAGCGGGGTCAAGGGGGACGAGCAGTTCTTC. Amino acids: CATSDFYSGVKGDEQFF.

This chain links TRBV7-2 with TRBJ2-5; the match to TRBD2 covers 14 bases. Germline CDR1 and CDR2: SGHTA and FQGNSA. The CDR3 covers 18 residues. Trimming cost V 5 bases and J 2 bases; bases outside gene matches: 10. The CDR3 sequence: CASSRSGLAGGGQETQYF. DNA for the CDR3: TGTGCCAGCAGCCGGTCAGGACTAGCGGGGGGAGGTCAAGAGACCCAGTACTTC. The full variable domain, its missing parts supplied by reference TRBV7-2 and TRBJ2-5, is GAGVSQSPSNKVTEKGKDVELRCDPISGHTALYWYRQSLGQGLEFLIYFQGNSAPDKSGLPSDRFSAERTGGSVSTLTIQRTQQEDSAVYLCASSRSGLAGGGQETQYFGPGTRLLVL.

V usage is TRBV2 and J usage is TRBJ2-7; D possibly corresponds to TRBD2 (6 bases). With 7 bases removed from V and 2 bases from J, the gap between germline ends came to 12 bases. The germline V gene has CDR1 SNHLY and CDR2 FYNNEI. The CDR3 extends over 13 amino acids. The CDR3 nucleotides read TGTGCCAGCATGGAACCGGGGGCCTACGAGCAGTACGTC. This encodes CASMEPGAYEQYV.

The chain carries TRBV19 and TRBJ2-7; 12 nucleotides match TRBD1. V shed 11 bases, J shed 3 bases, and the junction held 8 bases outside the gene matches. Germline CDR1 reads LNHDA; CDR2 reads SQIVND (reference sequence). The CDR3 has 14 residues. The CDR3 sequence: CASQGTGGIYEQYF. CDR3 nucleotide sequence: TGTGCCTCGCAAGGGACAGGGGGCATCTACGAGCAGTACTTC.